Described below is a single T cell receptor beta chain sequence and its context. Its target is not known. This table comes from immunoSEQ multiplex PCR, and its TCRdb copy is limited to in-frame clones, with some not included. The table shows roughly 120,000 clones, with about 89% occurring only once. The sample is drawn from a study of T cell responses to AZD1222 COVID-19 vaccine. General study results and limits: Following two doses of AZD1222, Spike-specific TCR breadth and depth rose.

Germline V gene data show CDR1 as SGDLS and CDR2 as YYNGEE. Trimming took off 0 bases at V and 4 bases at J, with 11 bases between the two ends. The CDR3 contains 15 residues. The TCR originated in an adult in good health. The material was peripheral blood, obtained on day 0 of AZD1222 vaccination. V gene TRBV9 combines with J gene TRBJ2-1; no clear D. Here the CDR3 DNA reads TGTGCCAGCAGCGTAGAGTGGGAAACTTACAATGAGCAGTTCTTC. Protein: CASSVEWETYNEQFF.